This T cell receptor (beta chain) appears in the sequencing data of a study of blood T cell repertoires in COVID-19 (dated by TCRdb to about 2020). Study-level background: Collaborator samples came from the United States, Italy and Spain and covered acute and convalescent phases of COVID-19. The prospective study material was composed of cDNA or gDNA derived from T cells, B-cell-depleted T cells, or PBMCs. Subjects who had been exposed to COVID-19, were actively infected with it, or had recovered from it provided the deeply sampled blood TCRbeta repertoires that made up the dataset. A freely available public database, intended as a resource for researchers studying the immune response to SARS-CoV-2, is where the repertoires were released. The samples were drawn from the first 160 participants of the ongoing ImmuneRACE study and from under 1,500 subjects provided by 6 global collaborators. The sample metadata nearly always contained a de-identified subject ID, COVID-19 status, age in years and sex. HLA class I and class II types, where available, came from metadata supplied by the sample provider rather than from assay-based typing. What the study reported, not specific to this receptor: How much clinical and demographic metadata was included differed by source and by participant, and the metadata was provided uncurated.

Whole blood was collected in K2EDTA tubes by collaborating institutions according to the institutions' own protocols. For TCRbeta analysis, collaborator samples were shipped as frozen whole blood, as isolated PBMCs, or as DNA extracted from either sample type. About this clone: The clone's antigen remains unknown. No quality values exist for individual bases; no much larger clone is one base distant.

The immunoSEQ Assay, a bias-controlled multiplex PCR, was used to amplify TCRbeta CDR3 regions from genomic DNA. The paper's processing steps were these. The number of nucleated cells in each sample was estimated from the amplification of reference gene primers within the assay. To quantify the absolute abundance of each unique TCRbeta CDR3 rearrangement, sequence reads were collapsed and filtered. For each sample, productive Simpson clonality was calculated by taking the square root of Simpson's diversity index across productive rearrangements. TCRdb carries this immuneACCESS record with in-frame sequences only. Its versions omit some clonotypes, under half of them owing to an unresolved V gene in the studies checked, with the rest unexplained. The V and J calls and clone size are taken from that table; D and trimming were inferred from the DNA. This sample is represented by about 76,000 clones; around 85% of them were singletons. Together, the top ten hold more than 7.5% of the sample.

Between the V and J ends, shortened by 1 base and 8 bases respectively, the junction contains 15 bases. Per the germline V gene (reference sequence), MNHEY is the CDR1 and SMNVEV is the CDR2. Its CDR3 holds 15 amino acids, cysteine through phenylalanine. Only CDR3 DNA is held: 45 bases, read in frame from base 1. This TCR came from a man aged 25-45 years with acute or convalescent COVID-19. The rearrangement joined TRBV27 to TRBJ2-4; tentative D gene TRBD2, with 7 bases matching. The specimen was peripheral blood. The CDR3 is CASSLYRGARDIQYF. The sequenced DNA is TGTGCCAGCAGTTTATATCGGGGGGCGCGGGACATTCAGTACTTC.